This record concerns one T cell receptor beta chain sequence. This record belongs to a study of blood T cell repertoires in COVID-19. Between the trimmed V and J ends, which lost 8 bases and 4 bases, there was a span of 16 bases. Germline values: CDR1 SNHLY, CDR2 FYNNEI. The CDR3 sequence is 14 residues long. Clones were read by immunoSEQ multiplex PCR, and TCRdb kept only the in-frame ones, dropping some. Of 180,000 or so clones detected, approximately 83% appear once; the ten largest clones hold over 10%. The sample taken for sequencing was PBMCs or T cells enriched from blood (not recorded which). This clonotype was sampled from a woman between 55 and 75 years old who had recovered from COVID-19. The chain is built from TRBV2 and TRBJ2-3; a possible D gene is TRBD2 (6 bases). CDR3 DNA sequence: TGTGCCAGCGGGACGATGCGGGAACCAGATACGCAGTATTTT. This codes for CASGTMREPDTQYF.